The source of this T cell receptor beta chain is a study of control samples from healthy donors and cancer patients. Clones were sequenced by immunoSEQ multiplex PCR, and TCRdb holds only the in-frame ones, with some missing. Seen here are about 29,000 clones, around nine tenths observed once, and the top ten hold 3% to 4%. CDR3 length: 15 amino acids. Germline trimming cut 5 bases from V and 7 bases from J; bases unmatched to any gene: 11. Germline loops: CDR1 SGHVS, CDR2 FQNEAQ. This receptor was taken from a female donor with melanoma. The source material was formalin-fixed, paraffin-embedded tissue. The chain couples TRBV7-8 to TRBJ2-7; 10 bases map to TRBD2. The CDR3 sequence: CASSPPGLAEGEQYF. CDR3 in DNA: TGTGCCAGCAGCCCACCCGGACTAGCGGAGGGTGAGCAGTACTTC.